The 5 T cell receptor beta chains in this list originate from one sample, sequenced in a study of OX40 agonist ivuxolimab in advanced cancers. Repertoires were generated with immunoSEQ multiplex PCR, while TCRdb's copy carries only in-frame clones and drops some. The sample has about 6,700 clones, 85% to 95% seen once. Sequences were derived from CD4+ or CD8+ T cells sorted from blood, sampled in a trial of the OX40 agonist ivuxolimab. The receptors originated from an adult with an advanced solid tumor such as melanoma, head and neck, liver or kidney cancer.

The gene calls are TRBV29-1 and TRBJ2-4, with no clear D. The CDR3 is 12 residues long. Trimming removed 4 bases at V and 5 bases at J, with 9 bases between. From germline, CDR1 is SQVTM and CDR2 ANQGSEA. CDR3 residues: CSVVGHENIQYF. DNA of the CDR3: TGCAGCGTTGTTGGTCACGAAAACATTCAGTACTTC.

About this clone itself: One junction end does not reproduce the germline sequence, and a read error may be involved. This chain connects TRBV7-6 to TRBJ2-3; 9 bases map to TRBD1. Germline CDR1 reads SGHVS; CDR2 reads FNYEAQ. The CDR3 is 16 amino acids. The CDR3, as DNA: TGTGCCGGCAGCCCTTTGGGACAGGGTAGCACAGATACGCAGTATTTT. Its protein is CAGSPLGQGSTDTQYF.

The chain recombines TRBV19 with TRBJ2-5, with a weak D call TRBD2 (6 bases). Germline assignment: CDR1 LNHDA and CDR2 SQIVND (reference sequence). CDR3 size: 11 residues. V was pared by 5 bases and J by 7 bases, with 8 bases between. The CDR3 loop reads CASSLEGTQYF. The CDR3 nucleotides read TGTGCCAGTAGTTTGGAGGGGACCCAGTACTTC.

The chain combines TRBV4-2 with TRBJ2-5; D gene uncertain. The CDR3 has 11 residues. Trimming took 4 bases from V and 6 from J, leaving 6 bases between them. Germline V gives CDR1 LGHNA, CDR2 YNFKEQ. The CDR3 DNA follows: TGTGCCAGCAGCCCTCAGAAGACCCAGTACTTC. It specifies CASSPQKTQYF.

CDR3 region: CASSLIEGSEAFF. CDR3 nucleotide sequence: TGTGCCAGCAGCTTGATCGAGGGTTCTGAAGCTTTCTTT. The rearrangement links TRBV5-6 to TRBJ1-1; no clear D gene. V was pared by 1 base and J by 6 bases, with 10 bases between. The germline CDR1 and CDR2 sequences are SGHDT and YYEEEE. This CDR3 is built from 13 residues.